The 5 T cell receptor beta chains listed next were all sequenced from one sample in a study of OX40 agonist ivuxolimab in advanced cancers. Libraries were prepared by immunoSEQ multiplex PCR; TCRdb keeps only in-frame clonotypes and omits some of them. The data contain fewer than 70,000 clones, 87% of them singletons. This sample comprised CD4+ or CD8+ T cells sorted from blood, obtained in a trial of the OX40 agonist ivuxolimab. These receptor sequences come from an adult with an advanced solid tumor such as melanoma, head and neck, liver or kidney cancer.

The gene calls are TRBV18 and TRBJ1-1; the D gene is possibly TRBD1 (5 bases). The germline V gene encodes CDR1 KGHSH and CDR2 LQKENI. Trimming took 5 bases from V and 1 from J, leaving 11 bases between them. The CDR3 covers 14 residues. The CDR3 region is CASSSLGENTEAFF. CDR3 in DNA: TGTGCCAGCTCATCCCTGGGGGAGAACACTGAAGCTTTCTTT.

This chain joins TRBV19 and TRBJ2-1, with 7 bases identical to TRBD1. This CDR3 comprises 14 residues. Germline lookup yields CDR1 LNHDA and CDR2 SQIVND (reference sequence). Losses at the gene ends were 7 bases for V and 8 bases for J; bases not matched to a gene: 11. The CDR3 nucleotides are TGTGCCAGTAAATCCGACAGGGAAGGATATGAGCAGTTCTTC. Residues: CASKSDREGYEQFF.

V usage is TRBV19 and J usage is TRBJ2-1; D call uncertain. The CDR3 is 12 residues long. Germline V gene lookup returns CDR1 LNHDA and CDR2 SQIVND (reference sequence). V lost 1 base and J 10 bases, leaving 8 bases between the germline ends. CDR3 nucleotides: TGTGCCAGTAGTATAGGGGGTAGGGAGCAGTTCTTC. Its translation: CASSIGGREQFF.

The rearrangement joins TRBV5-6 to TRBJ1-2, with D perhaps matching TRBD1 (6 bases). CDR3 size: 15 residues. CDR1 is SGHDT and CDR2 is YYEEEE in the germline V gene. Deletions cut 4 bases from V and 2 bases from J, with 15 bases between. The CDR3 DNA is TGTGCCAGCAGCCCTCCCGGGACACTGAACTATGGCTACACCTTC. Amino acids: CASSPPGTLNYGYTF.

The chain recombines TRBV4-1 with TRBJ1-3; D ambiguous. Germline V gives CDR1 MGHRA, CDR2 YSYEKL. Trimming shortened V by 1 base and J by 2 bases, and 15 bases separated the two germline ends. This CDR3 contains 17 residues. CDR3 amino acids: CASSQVQRAQAGNTIYF. The CDR3 bases are TGCGCCAGCAGCCAAGTCCAACGGGCGCAGGCTGGAAACACCATATATTTT.